These 21 T cell receptor beta chains were all obtained from the same sample, sequenced in a study of OX40 agonist ivuxolimab in advanced cancers. The protocol was immunoSEQ multiplex PCR, while the TCRdb copy is restricted to in-frame clones and leaves out a portion. The sample has tens of thousands of clones; 89% are singletons. Sequencing was performed on CD4+ or CD8+ T cells sorted from blood, taken in a trial of the OX40 agonist ivuxolimab. Source of these receptors: an adult with an advanced solid tumor such as melanoma, head and neck, liver or kidney cancer.

On this clone itself: Other DNA sequences in this specimen translate into the identical CDR3. This chain connects TRBV28 to TRBJ2-2, with a weak D call TRBD1 (6 bases). Deletions cut 5 bases from V and 5 bases from J, with 9 bases between. The CDR3 is 13 residues long. Germline CDR1 and CDR2: MDHEN and SYDVKM. DNA of the CDR3: TGTGCCAGCAGTCCCAGGGGAACCGGGGAGCTGTTTTTT. It encodes CASSPRGTGELFF.

With respect to this clone: Additional DNA sequences in this sample encode the identical CDR3. The chain joins TRBV9 to TRBJ2-3; 7 nucleotides agree with TRBD2. Germline V gene data show CDR1 as SGDLS and CDR2 as YYNGEE. V was clipped by 0 bases and J by 1 base; unmatched bases: 2. This CDR3 spans 15 amino acids. The CDR3 DNA is TGTGCCAGCAGCGTAGGTCTAGCGGGCACAGATACGCAGTATTTT. It codes for CASSVGLAGTDTQYF.

The chain couples TRBV5-1 to TRBJ1-2; 8 positions match TRBD1. The ends lost 4 bases at V and 8 bases at J; junction bases unmatched: 7. The CDR3 sequence is 13 residues long. In germline, CDR1 is SGHRS, CDR2 YFSETQ. CDR3 residues: CASSPGDRQGYTF. The CDR3 DNA reads TGCGCCAGCAGCCCGGGGGACAGGCAGGGCTACACCTTC.

This sequence joins TRBV11-1 and TRBJ2-4; D tentatively fits TRBD1 or TRBD2 (5 bases each). The germline CDR1 and CDR2 sequences are SGHAT and FQDESV (reference sequence). V lost 1 base to trimming and J lost 10 bases, with 14 bases between them. The CDR3 consists of 14 residues. In DNA, the CDR3 is TGTGCCAGCAGCTTAGTATGGCAGGGAGATATTCAGTACTTC. It translates to CASSLVWQGDIQYF.

The gene calls are TRBV19 and TRBJ1-2; D might be TRBD1 (5 bases). V lost 5 bases and J 8 bases, leaving 15 bases between the germline ends. The CDR3 sequence is 13 residues long. Looked up from germline, CDR1 is LNHDA and CDR2 is SQIVND (reference sequence). DNA of the CDR3: TGTGCCAGTAGTCGAACCGGGACGAGAGGCTACACCTTC. Translating gives CASSRTGTRGYTF.

The CDR3 region has the DNA TGTGCCAGCAGTGAAGGGTGGGGACTAGCGGACGAGCAGTACTTC. It translates to CASSEGWGLADEQYF. This chain uses TRBV2 with TRBJ2-7, with 11 nucleotides matching TRBD2. CDR3 length equals 15 residues. The germline V gene has CDR1 SNHLY and CDR2 FYNNEI. J gave up 5 bases and V 1 base, and 4 bases lay outside the gene matches.

The J gene is TRBJ2-2, the V gene TRBV4-2, with D uncertain. In germline, CDR1 is LGHNA, CDR2 YNFKEQ. The V end was cut by 5 bases, the J end by 0 bases, with 10 bases between. The CDR3 runs to 15 residues. The CDR3 loop is CASSFQEANTGELFF. For the CDR3, the DNA is TGTGCCAGCAGCTTCCAGGAAGCGAACACCGGGGAGCTGTTTTTT.

The chain uses TRBV6-1 and TRBJ1-3; 7 bases fit TRBD1. Germline lookup yields CDR1 MNHNS and CDR2 SASEGT. The CDR3 is 15 residues long. V lost 6 bases and J lost 0; bases outside the gene matches: 5. The CDR3 nucleotides are TGTGCCAGCAGGAGGACAGGCGACTCTGGAAACACCATATATTTT. Translated: CASRRTGDSGNTIYF.

The chain has TRBV5-1 and TRBJ2-5, with 15 nucleotides matching TRBD2. This CDR3 is built from 20 residues. Per the germline V gene, CDR1 is SGHRS and CDR2 is YFSETQ. V lost 1 base and J lost 0; bases outside the gene matches: 10. The CDR3 loop is CASSLRPGLAGGRYQETQYF. The CDR3 nucleotides read TGCGCCAGCAGCTTGCGTCCGGGACTAGCGGGGGGTCGGTACCAAGAGACCCAGTACTTC. Looking up the rest from reference TRBV5-1 and TRBJ2-5 gives the full variable domain: KAGVTQTPRYLIKTRGQQVTLSCSPISGHRSVSWYQQTPGQGLQFLFEYFSETQRNKGNFPGRFSGRQFSNSRSEMNVSTLELGDSALYLCASSLRPGLAGGRYQETQYFGPGTRLLVL.

V usage is TRBV19 and J usage is TRBJ2-7, with a weak D call TRBD1 (6 bases). V was cut by 5 bases and J by 6 bases, with 17 bases left in between. The length of the CDR3 is 14 residues. Germline CDR1 reads LNHDA; CDR2 reads SQIVND (reference sequence). CDR3: CASSLKGHRSEQYF. The CDR3, as DNA: TGTGCCAGTAGTCTCAAGGGACACCGTTCCGAGCAGTACTTC.

V and J are TRBV19 and TRBJ2-1, with TRBD2 identical over 11 bases. V shed 6 bases, J shed 3 bases, and the junction held 7 bases outside the gene matches. This CDR3 is 16 amino acids long. Looked up from germline, CDR1 is LNHDA and CDR2 is SQIVND (reference sequence). The CDR3 sequence: CASSKLAGVNYNEQFF. CDR3 nucleotide sequence: TGTGCCAGTAGCAAACTAGCGGGAGTTAACTACAATGAGCAGTTCTTC.

The V gene is TRBV9, the J gene TRBJ2-7, with 12 bases fitting TRBD2. The V segment lost 4 bases and the J segment 13 bases; nucleotides outside the gene matches: 9. Looked up from germline, CDR1 is SGDLS and CDR2 is YYNGEE. The CDR3 runs to 13 residues. This chain's CDR3 is CASSPRLAGEVYF. In nucleotides, the CDR3 is TGTGCCAGCAGCCCGCGACTAGCGGGAGAGGTATACTTC.

This chain connects TRBV7-2 to TRBJ1-6; the D is unclear. V dropped 5 bases and J dropped 9 bases, with 8 bases sitting between them. The germline CDR1 and CDR2 sequences are SGHTA and FQGNSA. The CDR3 sequence is 12 residues long. The DNA of the CDR3 is TGTGCCAGCAGCCCCCGGGGTTCACCCCTCCACTTT. As protein: CASSPRGSPLHF.

The chain is built from TRBV18 and TRBJ2-1; TRBD2 is a possible D gene (6 bases). From germline, CDR1 is KGHSH and CDR2 LQKENI. The CDR3 runs 15 residues. V lost 2 bases and J lost 4, with 12 bases in between. The CDR3 loop is CASSPYGRGYNEQFF. DNA for the CDR3: TGTGCCAGCTCACCATACGGGAGAGGGTACAATGAGCAGTTCTTC.

This clone was observed once. J is TRBJ2-5 and V is TRBV6-1, with D maybe TRBD2 (6 bases). Trimming stripped 2 bases from V and 3 bases from J, with 10 bases between. From germline, CDR1 is MNHNS and CDR2 SASEGT. The CDR3 consists of 14 residues. CDR3 loop: CASSEFGGKETQYF. CDR3 in DNA: TGTGCCAGCAGTGAATTTGGGGGGAAAGAGACCCAGTACTTC.

The gene calls are TRBV5-1 and TRBJ1-1, with a tentative D call TRBD1 (6 bases). The CDR3 loop spans 14 amino acids. The germline V gene encodes CDR1 SGHRS and CDR2 YFSETQ. Trimming left V 3 bases short and J 1 base short, with 10 bases between. CDR3 residues: CASSSTTGNTEAFF. CDR3 bases: TGCGCCAGCAGCTCTACGACAGGGAACACTGAAGCTTTCTTT.

The rearrangement joins TRBV5-1 to TRBJ2-7; D possibly corresponds to TRBD2 (5 bases). There are 12 residues in the CDR3. From germline, CDR1 is SGHRS and CDR2 YFSETQ. The germline V and J ends were trimmed by 0 bases and 7 bases, with 8 bases remaining between them. The CDR3 nucleotides read TGCGCCAGCAGCTTGGTCCGGGGTGAGCAGTACTTC. Protein sequence: CASSLVRGEQYF.

The chain uses TRBV5-1 and TRBJ1-3; D is uncertain. The V end lost 4 bases, the J end lost 0 bases, and 8 bases lay between the germline ends. The CDR3 runs to 14 residues. Germline values: CDR1 SGHRS, CDR2 YFSETQ. DNA for the CDR3: TGCGCCAGCAGCCCCCCCGGCTCTGGAAACACCATATATTTT. This translates into CASSPPGSGNTIYF.

The gene calls are TRBV6-1 and TRBJ2-7, with 11 bases identical to TRBD2. V was pared by 1 base and J by 2 bases, with 1 base of the junction left unmatched. The CDR3 is 15 residues long. CDR1 MNHNS and CDR2 SASEGT come from the germline V gene. The DNA for the CDR3 is TGTGCCAGCAGTGAAGTGGGACTAGCGGCCTACGAGCAGTACTTC. Its protein is CASSEVGLAAYEQYF.

The chain has TRBV5-1 and TRBJ2-3; D is ambiguous. V lost 9 bases, J lost 0 bases, and 11 bases lay in between. This CDR3 is 13 amino acids long. From germline, CDR1 is SGHRS and CDR2 YFSETQ. CDR3 nucleotides: TGCGCCACTTCGCTCCCTAGCACAGATACGCAGTATTTT. This sequence encodes CATSLPSTDTQYF.

The J gene is TRBJ1-5, the V gene TRBV4-2; D gene unclear. The germline V gene has CDR1 LGHNA and CDR2 YNFKEQ. The V end was cut by 3 bases, the J end by 3 bases, with 12 bases between. This CDR3 contains 15 residues. The CDR3 sequence is CASSHLFRDNQPQHF. Here the CDR3 DNA reads TGTGCCAGCAGCCACCTGTTTCGGGACAATCAGCCCCAGCATTTT.